Below, 14 T cell receptor beta chains from the same sample are listed, as sequenced in a study of blood T cell repertoires in COVID-19. The method was immunoSEQ multiplex PCR; TCRdb's version includes in-frame clones alone and lacks a portion of them. The data show some 170,000 clones, roughly 82% seen once. Sequencing was done on a sample of peripheral blood. Receptors were obtained from a woman in her seventies with acute or convalescent COVID-19.

The rearrangement uses TRBV4-3 and TRBJ2-3; 7 nucleotides line up with TRBD2. CDR1 and CDR2 from the germline V gene are LGHNA and YSLEER. The CDR3 has 16 amino acids. With V trimmed by 0 bases and J by 3 bases, 6 bases remained unmatched. The CDR3 nucleotides read TGCGCCAGCAGCCAAGATCAGTGGCGGGGGACAGATACGCAGTATTTT. Amino acids: CASSQDQWRGTDTQYF.

CDR3 nucleotide sequence: TGTGCCTGGGGTCTGACAGGGCAATCCAACTATGGCTACACCTTC. This codes for CAWGLTGQSNYGYTF. This sequence joins TRBV30 and TRBJ1-2; 7 bases agree with TRBD1. The CDR3 length is 15 residues. Germline V CDR1 and CDR2: GTSNPN, SVGIG (reference sequence). J lost 2 bases, V lost 5 bases, and 11 bases had no gene match. The variable domain in full, with the rest retrieved from reference TRBV30 and TRBJ1-2, is SQTIHQWPATLVQPVGSPLSLECTVEGTSNPNLYWYRQAAGRGLQLLFYSVGIGQISSEVPQNLSASRPQDRQFILSSKKLLLSDSGFYLCAWGLTGQSNYGYTFGSGTRLTVV.

The J gene is TRBJ2-3, the V gene TRBV28, with 12 bases fitting TRBD2. CDR1 and CDR2 (germline): MDHEN, SYDVKM. Germline trimming cut 5 bases from V and 5 bases from J; bases unmatched to any gene: 11. CDR3 size: 17 residues. CDR3 sequence reads: CASSPQTSGSRRDTQYF. The CDR3 coding sequence is TGTGCCAGCAGTCCGCAGACTAGCGGGAGTAGGAGAGATACGCAGTATTTT.

In this sample, this clone turned up once. This rearrangement joins TRBV6-5 to TRBJ2-1; 10 bases map to TRBD2. The trim removed 6 bases at V and 4 bases at J, leaving 6 bases unmatched. In germline, CDR1 is MNHEY, CDR2 SVGAGI. The CDR3 covers 15 residues. The CDR3 DNA reads TGTGCCAGCAGGACCACTAGCGGGGAATACAATGAGCAGTTCTTC. Protein product: CASRTTSGEYNEQFF.

A few counts support this clone. The chain uses TRBV29-1 and TRBJ2-7, with D possibly being TRBD1 (6 bases). Germline lookup yields CDR1 SQVTM and CDR2 ANQGSEA. Trimming removed 7 bases from V and 2 bases from J, with 12 bases in between. The CDR3 loop spans 12 amino acids. The CDR3 region has the DNA TGCAGCGCTGGGGGCAGGACCTACGAGCAGTACTTC. As protein: CSAGGRTYEQYF.

This chain uses TRBV10-2 with TRBJ1-4; D is ambiguous. V lost 0 bases to trimming and J lost 8 bases, with 10 bases between them. The CDR3 is made up of 14 amino acids. Per the germline V gene, CDR1 is WSHSY and CDR2 is SAAADI. The CDR3 sequence is CASSESGVREKLFF. CDR3 DNA: TGCGCCAGCAGTGAGTCCGGAGTGAGGGAAAAACTGTTTTTT.

The rearrangement joins TRBV19 to TRBJ1-4; TRBD1 aligns across 8 bases. The germline gives CDR1 LNHDA, CDR2 SQIVND (reference sequence). This CDR3 has 14 amino acids. V trimming: 6 bases; J trimming: 4 bases; junction bases outside the gene matches: 4. The CDR3 protein is CASRPGQDNEKLFF. DNA for the CDR3: TGTGCCAGTAGACCGGGACAGGATAATGAAAAACTGTTTTTT.

The V call is TRBV11-1, the J call TRBJ2-3, with 9 bases matching TRBD1. V shed 4 bases and J 1 base; nucleotides not matched to a gene: 3. The germline gives CDR1 SGHAT, CDR2 FQDESV (reference sequence). The CDR3 is made up of 15 amino acids. The CDR3 protein is CASSSRDRGTDTQYF. The CDR3 DNA sequence: TGTGCCAGCAGCTCCCGGGACAGGGGCACAGATACGCAGTATTTT.

The rearrangement uses TRBV4-3 and TRBJ2-7; D perhaps matches TRBD1 (6 bases). The CDR3 runs 15 residues. V was pared by 4 bases and J by 1 base, with 14 bases between. Looked up from germline, CDR1 is LGHNA and CDR2 is YSLEER. For the CDR3, the DNA is TGCGCCAGCAGCCCAGGACAGACACAATCCTACGAGCAGTACTTC. It specifies CASSPGQTQSYEQYF.

The rearrangement links TRBV5-5 to TRBJ2-1; D gene uncertain. V shed 1 base and J shed 0 bases, with 14 bases lying between them. There are 17 residues in the CDR3. Looked up from germline, CDR1 is SGHKS and CDR2 is YYEKEE (reference sequence). CDR3 loop: CASSLSTPASSYNEQFF. As DNA, the CDR3 is TGTGCCAGCAGCTTGTCCACCCCCGCGAGCTCCTACAATGAGCAGTTCTTC.

This clone has just one count. V gene TRBV20-1 combines with J gene TRBJ2-7; tentatively, D is TRBD2 (6 bases). Trimming removed 3 bases at V and 7 bases at J, with 19 bases between. Germline V gene lookup returns CDR1 DFQATT and CDR2 SNEGSKA (reference sequence). The CDR3 consists of 14 residues. For the CDR3, the DNA is TGCAGTGCTAGTAGGGACTCCGATCTCTCTGAGCAGTACTTC. It translates to CSASRDSDLSEQYF.

The chain combines TRBV27 with TRBJ2-1; 13 bases agree with TRBD2. The CDR3 sequence is 18 residues long. Germline CDR1 reads MNHEY; CDR2 reads SMNVEV (reference sequence). After removal of 5 bases from V and 5 bases from J, the junction contained 12 bases not matched to a gene. The CDR3 reads CASSLGLAGEGTHNEQFF. DNA for the CDR3: TGTGCCAGCAGTCTTGGACTAGCGGGAGAGGGTACACACAATGAGCAGTTCTTC.

This clone was detected only once. The rearrangement links TRBV29-1 to TRBJ2-1, with D possibly matching TRBD2 (5 bases). The CDR3 totals 13 residues. Germline V gene data show CDR1 as SQVTM and CDR2 as ANQGSEA. Trimming left V 2 bases short and J 0 bases short, with 5 bases between. The CDR3 loop reads CSVETSSYNEQFF. CDR3 sequence (DNA): TGCAGCGTTGAAACTAGCTCCTACAATGAGCAGTTCTTC.

This chain connects TRBV11-2 to TRBJ2-1; 11 bases line up with TRBD2. Germline CDR1 reads SGHAT; CDR2 reads FQNNGV. The J segment lost 0 bases and the V segment lost 4 bases, leaving 8 bases of the junction unmatched. This CDR3 has 18 amino acids. The CDR3 DNA is TGTGCCAGCAGCTCAACCCCGACTAGCGGGGCCTCCTACAATGAGCAGTTCTTC. The encoded protein is CASSSTPTSGASYNEQFF.